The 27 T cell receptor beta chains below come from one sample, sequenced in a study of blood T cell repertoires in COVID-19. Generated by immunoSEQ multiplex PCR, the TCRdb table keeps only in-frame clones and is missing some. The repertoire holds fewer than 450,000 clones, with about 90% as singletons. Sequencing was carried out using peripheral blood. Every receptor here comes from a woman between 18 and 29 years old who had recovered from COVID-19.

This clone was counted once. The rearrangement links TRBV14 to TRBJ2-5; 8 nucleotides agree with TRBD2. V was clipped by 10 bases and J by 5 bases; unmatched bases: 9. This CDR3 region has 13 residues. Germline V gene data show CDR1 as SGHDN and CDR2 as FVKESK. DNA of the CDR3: TGTGCCACGTCAGGCGGGGGGTGGGAGACCCAGTACTTC. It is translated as CATSGGGWETQYF.

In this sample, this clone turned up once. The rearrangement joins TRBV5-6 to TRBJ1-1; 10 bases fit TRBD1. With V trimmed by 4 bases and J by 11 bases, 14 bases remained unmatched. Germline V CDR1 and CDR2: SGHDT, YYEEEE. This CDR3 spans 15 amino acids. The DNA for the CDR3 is TGTGCCAGCAGCGCCTACCATCCGGGACAGGGGATGGCTTTCTTT. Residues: CASSAYHPGQGMAFF.

Here the CDR3 DNA reads TGTGCCAGCTCACCACTAGTGGCGGGCGGCTACACCTTC. Translating gives CASSPLVAGGYTF. This chain uses TRBV18 with TRBJ1-2; D is uncertain. The V gene lost 1 base and the J gene lost 8 bases, with 11 bases spanning the gap. The germline CDR1 and CDR2 sequences are KGHSH and LQKENI. This CDR3 spans 13 amino acids.

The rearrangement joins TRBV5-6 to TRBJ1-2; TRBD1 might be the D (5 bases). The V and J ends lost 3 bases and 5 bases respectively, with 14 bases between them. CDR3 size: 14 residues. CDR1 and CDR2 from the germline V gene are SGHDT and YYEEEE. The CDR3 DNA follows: TGTGCCAGCAGCTCCCCCGGGACTCTATATGGCTACACCTTC. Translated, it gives CASSSPGTLYGYTF.

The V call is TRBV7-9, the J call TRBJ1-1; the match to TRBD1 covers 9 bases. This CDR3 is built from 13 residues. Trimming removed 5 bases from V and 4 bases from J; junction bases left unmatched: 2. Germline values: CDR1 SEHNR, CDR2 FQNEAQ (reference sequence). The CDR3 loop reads CASSQDRGTEAFF. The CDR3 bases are TGTGCCAGCAGCCAGGACAGGGGCACTGAAGCTTTCTTT.

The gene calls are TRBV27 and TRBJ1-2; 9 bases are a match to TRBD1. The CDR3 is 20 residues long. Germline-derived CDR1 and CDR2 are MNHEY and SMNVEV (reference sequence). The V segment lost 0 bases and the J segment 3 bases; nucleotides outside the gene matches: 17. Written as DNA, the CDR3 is TGTGCCAGCAGTTTATCGAGGCGGGGGATCAACAGGGGGCCTGACTATGGCTACACCTTC. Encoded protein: CASSLSRRGINRGPDYGYTF.

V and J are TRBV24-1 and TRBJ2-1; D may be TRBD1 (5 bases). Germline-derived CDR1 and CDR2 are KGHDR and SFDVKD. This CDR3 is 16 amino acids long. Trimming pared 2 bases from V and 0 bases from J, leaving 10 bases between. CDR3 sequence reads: CATSDSDSSSYNEQFF. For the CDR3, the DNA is TGTGCCACCAGTGATTCAGACAGCAGCTCCTACAATGAGCAGTTCTTC.

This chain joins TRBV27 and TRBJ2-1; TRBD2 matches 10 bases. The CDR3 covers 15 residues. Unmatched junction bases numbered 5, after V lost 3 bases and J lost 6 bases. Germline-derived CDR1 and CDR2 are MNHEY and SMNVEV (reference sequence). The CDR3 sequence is CASSFRLAGLNEQFF. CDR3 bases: TGTGCCAGCAGTTTTCGACTAGCGGGCCTCAATGAGCAGTTCTTC.

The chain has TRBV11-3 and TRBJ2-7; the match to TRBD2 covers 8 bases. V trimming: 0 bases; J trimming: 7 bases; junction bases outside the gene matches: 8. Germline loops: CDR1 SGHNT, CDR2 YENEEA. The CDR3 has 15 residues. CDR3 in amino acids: CASSLDLSGGGEQYV. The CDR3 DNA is TGTGCCAGCAGCTTAGATTTATCGGGCGGGGGGGAGCAGTACGTC.

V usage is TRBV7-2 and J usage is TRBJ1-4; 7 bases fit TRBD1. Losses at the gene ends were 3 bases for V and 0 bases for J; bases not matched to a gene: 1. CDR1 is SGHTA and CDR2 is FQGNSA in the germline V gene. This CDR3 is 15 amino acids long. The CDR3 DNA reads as TGTGCCAGCAGCTTGACAGGGACAACTAATGAAAAACTGTTTTTT. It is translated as CASSLTGTTNEKLFF.

The CDR3 DNA is TGCGCCAGCAGCTTCGGATCCGTGGACAGAAATAATTCACCCCTCCACTTT. Residues: CASSFGSVDRNNSPLHF. The chain is built from TRBV5-1 and TRBJ1-6, with TRBD1 as a possible D gene (6 bases). The V end lost 2 bases, the J end lost 5 bases, and 17 bases lay between the germline ends. Germline V gives CDR1 SGHRS, CDR2 YFSETQ. The CDR3 runs to 17 residues.

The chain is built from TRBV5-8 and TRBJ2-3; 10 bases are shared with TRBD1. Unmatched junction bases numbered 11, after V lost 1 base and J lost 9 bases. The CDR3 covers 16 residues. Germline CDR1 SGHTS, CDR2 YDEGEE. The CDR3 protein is CASSLRDRGRRPTQYF. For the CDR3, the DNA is TGTGCCAGCAGCTTGCGAGACAGGGGGCGACGTCCCACGCAGTATTTT.

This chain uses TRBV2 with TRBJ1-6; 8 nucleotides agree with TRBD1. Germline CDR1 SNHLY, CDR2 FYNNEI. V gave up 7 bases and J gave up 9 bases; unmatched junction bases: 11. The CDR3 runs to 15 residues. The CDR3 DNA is TGTGCCAGCACCCGGACAGGACAGGGTGGTTCACCCCTCCACTTT. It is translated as CASTRTGQGGSPLHF. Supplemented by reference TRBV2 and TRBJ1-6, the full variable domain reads EPEVTQTPSHQVTQMGQEVILRCVPISNHLYFYWYRQILGQKVEFLVSFYNNEISEKSEIFDDQFSVERPDGSNFTLKIRSTKLEDSAMYFCASTRTGQGGSPLHFGNGTRLTVT.

The CDR3 loop reads CASSQLPRGFEGAFF. DNA of the CDR3: TGCGCCAGCAGCCAGCTACCCCGAGGGTTTGAGGGAGCTTTCTTT. The chain carries TRBV4-3 and TRBJ1-1, with D uncertain. Trimming stripped 3 bases from V and 10 bases from J, with 21 bases between. CDR1 is LGHNA and CDR2 is YSLEER in the germline V gene. There are 15 residues in the CDR3.

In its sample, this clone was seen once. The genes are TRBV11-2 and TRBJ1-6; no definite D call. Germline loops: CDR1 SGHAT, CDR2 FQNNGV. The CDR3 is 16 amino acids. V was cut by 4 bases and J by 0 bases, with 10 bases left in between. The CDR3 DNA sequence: TGTGCCAGCAGCTCGAGACGGAGCTCCTATAATTCACCCCTCCACTTT. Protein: CASSSRRSSYNSPLHF.

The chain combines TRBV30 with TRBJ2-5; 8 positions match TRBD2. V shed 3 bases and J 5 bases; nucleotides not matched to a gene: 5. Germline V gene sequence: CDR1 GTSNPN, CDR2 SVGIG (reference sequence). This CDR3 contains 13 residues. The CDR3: CAWRGTRGETQYF. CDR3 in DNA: TGTGCCTGGAGGGGGACTAGGGGTGAGACCCAGTACTTC.

The CDR3 reads CASSQSRVAGELFF. The DNA for the CDR3 is TGCGCCAGCAGCCAAAGCAGGGTTGCCGGGGAGCTGTTTTTT. The V call is TRBV4-3, the J call TRBJ2-2, with a weak D call TRBD1 (5 bases). Trimming took off 2 bases at V and 6 bases at J, with 10 bases between the two ends. CDR1 is LGHNA, CDR2 YSLEER, per germline. This CDR3 has 14 residues.

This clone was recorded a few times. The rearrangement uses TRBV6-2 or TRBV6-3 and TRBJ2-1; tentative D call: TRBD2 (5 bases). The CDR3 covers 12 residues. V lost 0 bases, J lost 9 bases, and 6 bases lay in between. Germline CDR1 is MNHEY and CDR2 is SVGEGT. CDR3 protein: CASSYSRAEQFF. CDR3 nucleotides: TGTGCCAGCAGTTACTCGAGGGCTGAGCAGTTCTTC.

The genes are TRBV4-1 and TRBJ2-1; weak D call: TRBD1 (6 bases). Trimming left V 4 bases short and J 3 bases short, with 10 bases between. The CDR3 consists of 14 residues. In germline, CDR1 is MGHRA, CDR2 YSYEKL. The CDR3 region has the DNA TGCGCCAGCAGCCTCCTGGACAGCTACAATGAGCAGTTCTTC. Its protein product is CASSLLDSYNEQFF.

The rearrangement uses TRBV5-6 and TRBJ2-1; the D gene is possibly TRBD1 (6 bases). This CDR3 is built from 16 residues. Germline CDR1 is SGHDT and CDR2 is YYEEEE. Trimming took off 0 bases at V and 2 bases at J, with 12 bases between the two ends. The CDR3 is CASSLGDRLAYNEQFF. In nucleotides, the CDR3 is TGTGCCAGCAGCTTGGGTGACAGGCTGGCCTACAATGAGCAGTTCTTC.

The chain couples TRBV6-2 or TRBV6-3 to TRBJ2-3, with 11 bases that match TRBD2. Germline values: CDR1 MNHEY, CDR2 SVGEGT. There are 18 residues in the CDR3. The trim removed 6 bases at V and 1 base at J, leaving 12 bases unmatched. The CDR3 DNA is TGTGCCAGCAGCACCGGGACTAGCGGACTCTTCGGCACAGATACGCAGTATTTT. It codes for CASSTGTSGLFGTDTQYF.

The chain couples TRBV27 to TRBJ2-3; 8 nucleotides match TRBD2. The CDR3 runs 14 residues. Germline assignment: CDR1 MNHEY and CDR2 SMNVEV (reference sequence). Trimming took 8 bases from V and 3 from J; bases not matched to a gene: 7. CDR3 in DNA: TGTGCCAGCTCCCGGGCGGGAGGTACAGATACGCAGTATTTT. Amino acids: CASSRAGGTDTQYF.

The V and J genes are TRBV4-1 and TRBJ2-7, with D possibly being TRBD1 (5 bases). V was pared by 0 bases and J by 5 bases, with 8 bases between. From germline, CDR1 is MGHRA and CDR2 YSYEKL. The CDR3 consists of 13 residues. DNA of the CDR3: TGCGCCAGCAGCCAAGAGTGGGGCGACGAGCAGTACGTC. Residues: CASSQEWGDEQYV.

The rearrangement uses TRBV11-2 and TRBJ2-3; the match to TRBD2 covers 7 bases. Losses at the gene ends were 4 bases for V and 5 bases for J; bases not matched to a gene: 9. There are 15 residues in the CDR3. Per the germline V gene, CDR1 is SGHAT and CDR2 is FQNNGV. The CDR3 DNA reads TGTGCCAGCAGCTACCGCGGCGGGAGAGGAGATACGCAGTATTTT. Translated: CASSYRGGRGDTQYF.

CDR3 in DNA: TGTGCCAGCTCACCCCGGGGAGGACGGAACACTGAAGCTTTCTTT. It codes for CASSPRGGRNTEAFF. The chain combines TRBV18 with TRBJ1-1; D unresolved. V was shortened by 3 bases and J by 1 base, with 12 bases between the two germline ends. Germline lookup yields CDR1 KGHSH and CDR2 LQKENI. The CDR3 runs to 15 residues.

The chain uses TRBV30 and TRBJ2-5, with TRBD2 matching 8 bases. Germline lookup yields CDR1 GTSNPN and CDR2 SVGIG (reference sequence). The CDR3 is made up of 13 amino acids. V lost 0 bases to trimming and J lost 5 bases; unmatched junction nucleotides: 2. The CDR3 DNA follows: TGTGCCTGGAGTGTAAGACTAGCGGAGACCCAGTACTTC. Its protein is CAWSVRLAETQYF. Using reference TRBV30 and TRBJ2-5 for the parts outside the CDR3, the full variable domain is SQTIHQWPATLVQPVGSPLSLECTVEGTSNPNLYWYRQAAGRGLQLLFYSVGIGQISSEVPQNLSASRPQDRQFILSSKKLLLSDSGFYLCAWSVRLAETQYFGPGTRLLVL.

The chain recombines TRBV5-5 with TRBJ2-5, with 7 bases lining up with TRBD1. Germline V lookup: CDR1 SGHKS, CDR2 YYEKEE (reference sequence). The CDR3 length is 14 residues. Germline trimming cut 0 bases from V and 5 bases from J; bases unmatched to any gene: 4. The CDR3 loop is CASSLGQGVETQYF. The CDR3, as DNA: TGTGCCAGCAGCTTGGGACAGGGTGTGGAGACCCAGTACTTC.